This record looks at one T cell receptor (beta chain) sequence and its context. The target antigen is unknown. The sample is drawn from a study of T cell repertoires in cytomegalovirus infection. Study-wide context: Public TCR beta signature analysis indicated the presence of both CMV infection and matching HLA type.

From the reads, TCRdb called clonotypes with MiXCR, one entry per CDR3 protein. The sample lists around 530,000 distinct CDR3 sequences, roughly 29% seen once, with under 15% in the top ten. Findings and caveats of the study: Individuals carrying CMV plus the relevant HLA were identified by cumulative frequency of public TCR beta families. Across the ex vivo response, the dominant clonotypes were HLA-C-restricted CMV-specific TCR beta clonotypes.

The clonotype was recovered from a human donor in good health (CMV status not recorded). Some clones in this sample may be carry-over from other donors' samples. Material: PBMCs.

The CDR3 loop reads CASTPGSGNTIYF. CDR3 nucleotides: TGTGCCAGCACCCCGGGCTCTGGAAACACCATATATTTT. V gene TRBV7-1 combines with J gene TRBJ1-3; D unresolved. TRBV7-1 is sorted into the ORF group, with uncertain function. The CDR3 contains 13 residues. V dropped 7 bases and J dropped 0 bases, with 7 bases sitting between them.